Listed below are T cell receptor beta chains from one sample, sequenced in a study of cytomegalovirus exposure and HLA in healthy donors. Profiling relied on immunoSEQ multiplex PCR, and the TCRdb table lists in-frame clones only, not all of them. The table shows approximately 270,000 clones, with roughly 85% occurring only once. The sequencing sample was made of PBMCs. These receptor sequences come from a woman under 30 in good health and CMV-seronegative. The CDR3 runs from the conserved cysteine through the conserved F or W. A D gene is named only where the DNA matches it firmly. Size tells how often a clone was seen (once, few, many) or the class of an expanded clone, and some rows leave it out.

J,D,V,size,DNA,CDR3
TRBJ1-3,.,TRBV9,.,TGTGCCAGCAGCGTAGGCCTAGATCACTCTGGAAACACCATATATTTT,CASSVGLDHSGNTIYF
TRBJ2-3,TRBD2,TRBV7-2,.,TGTGCCAGCAGCTTATGGGGGCCTAGCGGGAACACAGATACGCAGTATTTT,CASSLWGPSGNTDTQYF
TRBJ2-1,TRBD2,TRBV5-1,.,TGCGCCAGCAGCTTGGCCCCGACTAGCGGGGGCCTTAGCTCCTACAATGAGCAGTTCTTC,CASSLAPTSGGLSSYNEQFF
TRBJ1-2,TRBD1,TRBV2,.,TGTGCCAGCATTCCGGGACAGGGGGCTAACTATGGCTACACCTTC,CASIPGQGANYGYTF
TRBJ2-1,TRBD1,TRBV11-3,.,TGTGCCAGCAGCCCCGGACAGGGGAGCTACAATGAGCAGTTCTTC,CASSPGQGSYNEQFF
TRBJ2-1,.,TRBV11-2,.,TGTGCCAGCAGCGACCTTCAGCGGGCAAACAATGAGCAGTTCTTC,CASSDLQRANNEQFF
TRBJ2-7,.,TRBV12-5,.,TGTGCTAGTGAGACATGGGGCAGCTACGAGCAGTACTTC,CASETWGSYEQYF
TRBJ1-1,.,TRBV11-2,.,TGTGCCAGCAGCTTCCCGGGACAACTAGAAGCTTTCTTT,CASSFPGQLEAFF
TRBJ1-5,TRBD1,TRBV9,.,TGTGCCAGCAGCGAGACAGGGGTAAACCAGCCCCAGCATTTT,CASSETGVNQPQHF
TRBJ2-1,.,TRBV29-1,.,TGCAGCGTTGAAGATTCGGCTAGCGAGATCTACAATGAGCAGTTCTTC,CSVEDSASEIYNEQFF
TRBJ2-5,TRBD1,TRBV5-1,.,TGCGCCAGCAGCCCAGGACAGGGAGAGACCCAGTACTTC,CASSPGQGETQYF
TRBJ2-7,TRBD2,TRBV11-3,.,TGTGCCAGCAGCCCCGGACTAGCGGGAGAGCCCAGGGGCTACGAGCAGTACTTC,CASSPGLAGEPRGYEQYF
TRBJ1-2,.,TRBV10-3,once,TGTGCCATCAGTGAGTCTAGGAGGGGAGACTATGGCTACACCTTC,CAISESRRGDYGYTF
TRBJ1-1,.,TRBV7-8,.,TGTGCCAGCAGCTTCGGGTGGACTGAAGCTTTCTTT,CASSFGWTEAFF
TRBJ1-6,TRBD1,TRBV19,.,TGTGCCACTGGGGACAGGGGAAATTCACCCCTCCACTTT,CATGDRGNSPLHF
TRBJ2-5,.,TRBV5-1,.,TGCGCCAGCAGCTTGGTTGGGGAGCCCGGGGAGACCCAGTACTTC,CASSLVGEPGETQYF
TRBJ1-2,.,TRBV6-1,once,TGTGCCAGCAGTGTCAACTACAGGGTCCATGGCTACACCTTC,CASSVNYRVHGYTF
TRBJ2-7,TRBD1,TRBV11-2,once,TGTGCCAGCAGCTTAGATCTTAGTTGGGACAGGCTGACCTACGAGCAGTACTTC,CASSLDLSWDRLTYEQYF
TRBJ2-3,TRBD2,TRBV9,.,TGTGCCAGCAGCCCTGGACTAGCGGGGACCCCTGGGGATACGCAGTATTTT,CASSPGLAGTPGDTQYF
TRBJ1-1,TRBD1,TRBV4-3,.,TGCGCCAGCAGCCCAGAAGAGGGGGCCTCATTGGGACACAGCGTCTTC,CASSPEEGASLGHSVF
TRBJ2-2,TRBD2,TRBV4-2,.,TGTGCCAGCAGCCAAGACTGGGGGGGATTTTCAGGGGAGCTGTTTTTT,CASSQDWGGFSGELFF
TRBJ1-2,TRBD1,TRBV6-1,.,TGTGCCAGCAGTGAACAGGGGGCCGGTGGCTACACCTTC,CASSEQGAGGYTF
TRBJ2-7,TRBD1,TRBV15,.,TGTGCCACCAGCCGGGACAGGAGCTCCTACGAGCAGTACTTC,CATSRDRSSYEQYF
TRBJ2-5,TRBD1,TRBV9,.,TGTGCCAGCAGCCCTGGACAGGGGGCATCAGAGACCCAGTACTTC,CASSPGQGASETQYF
TRBJ2-5,TRBD2,TRBV27,.,TGTGCCAGCAGTCCCCCCGCTAGCGGGGCTGGGGAGACCCAGTACTTC,CASSPPASGAGETQYF
TRBJ2-7,TRBD2,TRBV27,.,TGTGCCAGCAGGCGGACTAGCGGGAGGGTAAGCGACGAGCAGTACTTC,CASRRTSGRVSDEQYF
TRBJ1-1,.,TRBV27,.,TGTGCCAGCAGCCTTCGGGCAGGGTGGACCAGAGCCACTGAAGCTTTCTTT,CASSLRAGWTRATEAFF
TRBJ2-7,TRBD1,TRBV29-1,.,TGCAGCGTTGAAGAGTACGCAAACCACGAGGGGGCCTCCTACGAGCAGTACTTC,CSVEEYANHEGASYEQYF
TRBJ1-1,.,TRBV6-5,.,TGTGCCAGCAGTTACTCGGGCAGGGGGAACACTGAAGCTTTCTTT,CASSYSGRGNTEAFF
TRBJ1-2,.,TRBV6-5,.,TGTGCCAGCAGTTACTCTATAGACTATGGCTACACCTTC,CASSYSIDYGYTF
TRBJ1-5,TRBD1,TRBV6-5,.,TGTGCCAGCAGCTCGGGACAGGGGGCGAGGCAGCCCCAGCATTTT,CASSSGQGARQPQHF
TRBJ2-7,.,TRBV29-1,.,TGCAGCGTTACACGGGAGAACGGCTACGAGCAGTACTTC,CSVTRENGYEQYF
TRBJ2-7,TRBD2,TRBV19,.,TGTGCCAGTAGCCCTAGCGGGGTTTCCTACGAGCAGTACTTC,CASSPSGVSYEQYF
TRBJ2-7,TRBD1,TRBV4-3,.,TGCGCCAGCAGCCAAGGACAGGGGCTGAGCGAGCAGTACTTC,CASSQGQGLSEQYF
TRBJ2-1,TRBD2,TRBV7-2,.,TGTGCCAGCAGGTTACTAGCGGGGGGGCTGAATGAGCAGTTCTTC,CASRLLAGGLNEQFF
TRBJ2-7,TRBD2,TRBV13,.,TGTGCCAGCAGCCCTAGCGGGGGGTCCACCTACGAGCAGTACTTC,CASSPSGGSTYEQYF
TRBJ1-1,.,TRBV9,.,TGTGCCAGCAGTAAAGACCGACAGGACGCTTACACTGAAGCTTTCTTT,CASSKDRQDAYTEAFF
TRBJ1-1,TRBD1,TRBV4-1,.,TGCGCCAGCAGCCAAGAGGGGGACAGGTCGTGGGTCACTGAAGCTTTCTTT,CASSQEGDRSWVTEAFF
TRBJ2-1,TRBD2,TRBV9,.,TGTGCCAGCAGAGATACTAGCGGGGCCTACAATGAGCAGTTCTTC,CASRDTSGAYNEQFF
TRBJ1-2,.,TRBV27,few,TGTGCCAGCAGTTTATCTGCAGGGAACTATGGCTACACCTTC,CASSLSAGNYGYTF
TRBJ2-3,.,TRBV4-1,.,TGCGCCAGCAGCCAAGATTTCAGAGCTTTAGAGCGGTCAAGGCCGTATTTT,CASSQDFRALERSRPYF
TRBJ1-3,TRBD1,TRBV9,.,TGTGCCAGCAGCGGCGGACAGGGTACTGGAAACACCATATATTTT,CASSGGQGTGNTIYF
TRBJ1-5,.,TRBV30,.,TGTGCCTTTGACAAGTCCAATCAGCCCCAGCATTTT,CAFDKSNQPQHF
TRBJ2-1,TRBD1,TRBV30,.,TGTGCCTGGAGAGGGGACAGGAATGAGCAGTTCTTC,CAWRGDRNEQFF
TRBJ2-3,.,TRBV19,few,TGTGCCAGTAGTAGTATGGGAGACACAGATACGCAGTATTTT,CASSSMGDTDTQYF